The 10 T cell receptor beta chains below come from one sample, sequenced in a study of technical replicates of blood from a few donors. Libraries were prepared by immunoSEQ multiplex PCR; TCRdb keeps only in-frame clonotypes and omits some of them. The sample has some 56,000 clones; 85% to 95% are singletons. The specimen sequenced was PBMCs. The receptors derive from a human donor in good health. Some clones in this sample may be carry-over from other donors' samples.

This chain links TRBV30 with TRBJ2-1; 12 bases agree with TRBD2. V shed 0 bases and J 4 bases; nucleotides not matched to a gene: 1. The CDR3 runs to 15 residues. The germline gives CDR1 GTSNPN, CDR2 SVGIG (reference sequence). In nucleotides, the CDR3 is TGTGCCTGGAGTGTTGGACTAGCGGGGTACAATGAGCAGTTCTTC. Amino acid sequence: CAWSVGLAGYNEQFF.

The V gene is TRBV29-1, the J gene TRBJ1-4; 11 positions match TRBD1. V trimming: 4 bases; J trimming: 7 bases; junction bases outside the gene matches: 2. Looked up from germline, CDR1 is SQVTM and CDR2 is ANQGSEA. CDR3 length: 13 residues. CDR3 region: CSVGGTGGEKLFF. CDR3 bases: TGCAGCGTTGGGGGGACAGGGGGTGAAAAACTGTTTTTT.

Only one count was recorded for this clone. The CDR3 DNA follows: TGTGCCAGCAGCGGGGGGGGTGTTGTGGTTCAGCCCCAGCATTTT. Amino acids: CASSGGGVVVQPQHF. The chain links TRBV6-6 to TRBJ1-5; D might be TRBD1 (5 bases). Germline loops: CDR1 MNHNY, CDR2 SVGAGI (reference sequence). Trimming cost V 6 bases and J 6 bases, with 18 bases left between them. The CDR3 runs 15 residues.

V usage is TRBV5-1 and J usage is TRBJ2-1, with 10 bases aligning to TRBD1. The CDR3 runs 15 residues. The germline V gene encodes CDR1 SGHRS and CDR2 YFSETQ. Trimming took 4 bases from V and 8 from J; bases not matched to a gene: 9. CDR3 amino acids: CASSGGQGRRDEQFF. The CDR3 DNA sequence: TGCGCCAGCAGCGGGGGACAGGGGCGTCGGGATGAGCAGTTCTTC.

The CDR3 nucleotides are TGTGCCAGTAGCCCTACCCTACAGGGAGACGGTGGCTACACCTTC. Translation: CASSPTLQGDGGYTF. The genes are TRBV19 and TRBJ1-2; a possible D gene is TRBD1 (6 bases). Looked up from germline, CDR1 is LNHDA and CDR2 is SQIVND (reference sequence). CDR3 length: 15 amino acids. Trimming pared 6 bases from V and 7 bases from J, leaving 21 bases between.

The chain uses TRBV5-4 and TRBJ2-7; 7 nucleotides match TRBD2. The V gene's germline CDR1 is SGHNT and CDR2 YYREEE (reference sequence). V lost 4 bases and J lost 3; bases outside the gene matches: 7. The CDR3 contains 14 residues. As DNA, the CDR3 is TGTGCCAGCAGCCGGGAGGCAGGGAGCTACGAGCAGTACTTC. It yields the protein CASSREAGSYEQYF.

This chain links TRBV5-4 with TRBJ2-3; TRBD2 matches at 11 bases. The V and J ends lost 4 bases and 5 bases, in that order; junction bases with no gene match: 9. CDR1 and CDR2 (germline): SGHNT, YYREEE (reference sequence). The CDR3 runs 16 residues. The CDR3 sequence: CASSHRSSGRGDTQYF. The CDR3 DNA is TGTGCCAGCAGCCACCGGAGTAGCGGGAGGGGAGATACGCAGTATTTT.

V and J are TRBV28 and TRBJ1-2, with D tentatively TRBD1 (5 bases). CDR1 is MDHEN and CDR2 is SYDVKM in the germline V gene. V lost 8 bases and J 8 bases, leaving 27 bases between the germline ends. The CDR3 runs to 16 residues. This CDR3 reads CASGLSFQGQIGGYTF. The CDR3 DNA reads TGTGCCAGCGGTCTATCTTTCCAGGGCCAGATTGGGGGCTACACCTTC.

V is TRBV7-9 and J is TRBJ1-4; D is unclear. The CDR3 covers 15 residues. Germline V lookup: CDR1 SEHNR, CDR2 FQNEAQ (reference sequence). V lost 5 bases and J lost 8, with 18 bases in between. This CDR3 reads CASSGRPDGSEKLFF. CDR3 coding DNA: TGTGCCAGCAGCGGGCGTCCCGATGGATCCGAAAAACTGTTTTTT.

The rearrangement links TRBV5-1 to TRBJ2-3; 7 nucleotides align to TRBD2. Germline lookup yields CDR1 SGHRS and CDR2 YFSETQ. Unmatched junction bases numbered 7, after V lost 1 base and J lost 5 bases. This CDR3 comprises 15 residues. As DNA, the CDR3 is TGCGCCAGCAGCTTGACGGGCGCTAGCGGAGATACGCAGTATTTT. Encoded protein: CASSLTGASGDTQYF.